Shown below are 18 T cell receptor beta chains from a single sample sequenced in a study of control samples from healthy donors and cancer patients. Generated by immunoSEQ multiplex PCR, the TCRdb table keeps only in-frame clones and is missing some. The top ten hold roughly 1.5% of the sample, which has roughly 59,000 clones, 92% seen once. Input material: PBMCs. These receptors were taken from a man between 40 and 49 years old with colorectal cancer.

This rearrangement joins TRBV4-1 to TRBJ1-6; D is ambiguous. The CDR3 runs 16 residues. Germline CDR1 is MGHRA and CDR2 is YSYEKL. Trimming stripped 0 bases from V and 10 bases from J, with 16 bases between. The CDR3: CASSQDPGKERSPLHF. The DNA of the CDR3 is TGCGCCAGCAGCCAAGATCCCGGCAAGGAGCGCTCACCCCTCCACTTT.

The V gene is TRBV18, the J gene TRBJ2-7; D unresolved. Germline CDR1 is KGHSH and CDR2 is LQKENI. The CDR3 sequence is 17 residues long. The V and J ends lost 0 bases and 3 bases respectively, with 18 bases between them. In DNA form, the CDR3 reads TGTGCCAGCTCACCACCGGTGGAACACCCGGCCTACTACGAGCAGTACTTC. Translated, it gives CASSPPVEHPAYYEQYF.

This chain links TRBV5-1 with TRBJ1-4; D is unclear. Germline CDR1 SGHRS, CDR2 YFSETQ. The V end lost 5 bases, the J end lost 0 bases, and 14 bases lay between the germline ends. This CDR3 contains 16 residues. CDR3 loop: CASRVSAAATNEKLFF. The CDR3 DNA sequence: TGCGCCAGCAGGGTATCCGCGGCTGCAACTAATGAAAAACTGTTTTTT.

The rearrangement joins TRBV5-8 to TRBJ1-1, with TRBD1 as a possible D gene (5 bases). V was cut by 4 bases and J by 5 bases, with 15 bases left in between. Germline CDR1 SGHTS, CDR2 YDEGEE. This CDR3 is built from 14 residues. CDR3 sequence: CASSRRGGRTEAFF. CDR3 nucleotides: TGTGCCAGCAGCCGACGGGGGGGACGGACTGAAGCTTTCTTT.

The rearrangement links TRBV19 to TRBJ1-3, with D perhaps matching TRBD1 (5 bases). Trimming pared 5 bases from V and 0 bases from J, leaving 23 bases between. CDR1 LNHDA and CDR2 SQIVND come from the germline V gene (reference sequence). CDR3 length: 19 residues. CDR3 in amino acids: CASSPSSLGTGSSGNTIYF. In nucleotides, the CDR3 is TGTGCCAGTAGTCCATCATCACTAGGAACAGGCAGCTCTGGAAACACCATATATTTT.

The chain combines TRBV11-3 with TRBJ1-1, with a tentative D call TRBD1 (6 bases). This CDR3 contains 15 residues. Trimming pared 3 bases from V and 2 bases from J, leaving 13 bases between. The germline V gene encodes CDR1 SGHNT and CDR2 YENEEA. This chain's CDR3 is CASSLLDRPNTEAFF. The CDR3 DNA follows: TGTGCCAGCAGCTTGTTGGACAGACCAAACACTGAAGCTTTCTTT.

CDR3 amino acids: CASSPGMSDEAFF. In nucleotides, the CDR3 is TGTGCCAGCAGCCCCGGGATGTCAGATGAAGCTTTCTTT. The V call is TRBV27, the J call TRBJ1-1; D not resolved. The CDR3 spans 13 residues. V was cut by 6 bases and J by 7 bases, with 15 bases left in between. Germline loops: CDR1 MNHEY, CDR2 SMNVEV (reference sequence).

This chain connects TRBV5-1 to TRBJ1-3; 7 bases line up with TRBD1. Germline CDR1 is SGHRS and CDR2 is YFSETQ. J gave up 2 bases and V 0 bases, and 2 bases lay outside the gene matches. The CDR3 runs to 15 residues. The CDR3 DNA follows: TGCGCCAGCAGCTTGGACAGGGGCGCTGGAAACACCATATATTTT. Residues: CASSLDRGAGNTIYF.

This clone has just a few counts. The chain couples TRBV11-2 to TRBJ2-5, with 8 bases that match TRBD2. The CDR3 is 14 residues long. Germline assignment: CDR1 SGHAT and CDR2 FQNNGV. Trimming removed 5 bases from V and 2 bases from J; junction bases left unmatched: 4. Here the CDR3 DNA reads TGTGCCAGCAGCCAACGGGGGGGGCAAGAGACCCAGTACTTC. Amino acids: CASSQRGGQETQYF. The whole variable domain, remainder taken from reference TRBV11-2 and TRBJ2-5, is EAGVAQSPRYKIIEKRQSVAFWCNPISGHATLYWYQQILGQGPKLLIQFQNNGVVDDSQLPKDRFSAERLKGVDSTLKIQPAKLEDSAVYLCASSQRGGQETQYFGPGTRLLVL.

The genes are TRBV29-1 and TRBJ1-3, with D possibly TRBD1 on 5 matching bases. This CDR3 is 13 amino acids long. V dropped 5 bases and J dropped 6 bases, with 14 bases sitting between them. Germline V gene lookup returns CDR1 SQVTM and CDR2 ANQGSEA. This CDR3 reads CSVRGSSVNTIYF. CDR3 nucleotides: TGCAGCGTTCGGGGCAGCTCGGTAAACACCATATATTTT.

The J gene is TRBJ1-6, the V gene TRBV2; D unclear. Germline V lookup: CDR1 SNHLY, CDR2 FYNNEI. Trimming took off 6 bases at V and 8 bases at J, with 11 bases between the two ends. This CDR3 contains 13 residues. CDR3 nucleotides: TGTGCCAGCAGGGGAAGGGAGGATTCACCCCTCCACTTT. This encodes CASRGREDSPLHF. The full variable domain, rest sourced from reference TRBV2 and TRBJ1-6, is EPEVTQTPSHQVTQMGQEVILRCVPISNHLYFYWYRQILGQKVEFLVSFYNNEISEKSEIFDDQFSVERPDGSNFTLKIRSTKLEDSAMYFCASRGREDSPLHFGNGTRLTVT.

The V gene is TRBV5-1, the J gene TRBJ2-7, with 8 bases that match TRBD1. CDR3 length equals 14 residues. The V gene end was trimmed by 6 bases and the J gene end by 4 bases; junction bases not matched to a gene: 9. The V gene's germline CDR1 is SGHRS and CDR2 YFSETQ. For the CDR3, the DNA is TGCGCCAGCACCTCGACAGGGGAAAGTTACGAGCAGTACTTC. Translation: CASTSTGESYEQYF.

The CDR3 reads CASSDPGNQPQHF. For the CDR3, the DNA is TGCGCCAGCAGTGATCCCGGAAATCAGCCCCAGCATTTT. This rearrangement joins TRBV10-2 to TRBJ1-5, with D uncertain. Trimming stripped 3 bases from V and 4 bases from J, with 7 bases between. The CDR3 has 13 residues. Looked up from germline, CDR1 is WSHSY and CDR2 is SAAADI.

This sequence joins TRBV7-8 and TRBJ2-4; D might be TRBD1 or TRBD2, each matching 7 bases. V gave up 5 bases and J gave up 11 bases, with 16 bases separating them. Germline V gives CDR1 SGHVS, CDR2 FQNEAQ. This CDR3 has 13 residues. The CDR3 nucleotides read TGTGCCAGCAGCGGGGAGGGGGCGCAGGTTCAGTACTTC. Protein sequence: CASSGEGAQVQYF.

The genes are TRBV14 and TRBJ1-1, with D perhaps matching TRBD1 (5 bases). The CDR3 spans 14 residues. The germline CDR1 and CDR2 sequences are SGHDN and FVKESK. Trimming removed 4 bases at V and 6 bases at J, with 15 bases between. The CDR3 region has the DNA TGTGCCAGCAGCCGAAAAGGCGGGGGGGCTGAAGCTTTCTTT. This codes for CASSRKGGGAEAFF.

This chain links TRBV14 with TRBJ2-6; D may correspond to TRBD1 or TRBD2 (5 bases each). Germline values: CDR1 SGHDN, CDR2 FVKESK. This CDR3 comprises 16 residues. V lost 8 bases and J 2 bases, leaving 16 bases between the germline ends. CDR3 DNA: TGTGCCAGCGCCCGGGGTAGGGGTGCTGGGGCCAACGTCCTGACTTTC. Amino acid sequence: CASARGRGAGANVLTF. The variable domain in full, with the rest retrieved from reference TRBV14 and TRBJ2-6, is EAGVTQFPSHSVIEKGQTVTLRCDPISGHDNLYWYRRVMGKEIKFLLHFVKESKQDESGMPNNRFLAERTGGTYSTLKVQPAELEDSGVYFCASARGRGAGANVLTFGAGSRLTVL.

The V call is TRBV2, the J call TRBJ1-1; a possible D gene is TRBD1 (5 bases). The CDR3 spans 13 residues. Between the trimmed V and J ends, which lost 6 bases and 1 base, there was a span of 9 bases. The germline CDR1 and CDR2 sequences are SNHLY and FYNNEI. This CDR3 is CASRVQGNTEAFF. The CDR3 nucleotides are TGTGCCAGCAGGGTCCAGGGGAACACTGAAGCTTTCTTT.

The chain combines TRBV18 with TRBJ2-5, with no clear D. Germline lookup yields CDR1 KGHSH and CDR2 LQKENI. CDR3 size: 13 residues. V lost 0 bases and J 4 bases, leaving 6 bases between the germline ends. In nucleotides, the CDR3 is TGTGCCAGCTCACCACCACCGCCAGAGACCCAGTACTTC. Translation gives CASSPPPPETQYF.